This is a list of T cell receptor beta chains from one sample in a study of cytomegalovirus exposure and HLA in healthy donors. The protocol was immunoSEQ multiplex PCR, while the TCRdb copy is restricted to in-frame clones and leaves out a portion. The data show about 99,000 clones, about 71% seen once. Sequencing was done on a sample of PBMCs. These receptors originate from a woman aged 45-60 years in good health and CMV-seronegative. The CDR3 runs from the conserved cysteine through the conserved F or W. Each record gives: clone size, V gene, J gene, D gene, CDR3 protein, CDR3 DNA. The D gene is left open where the match is weak. Where a row states a size, it is once, few, many or the class of an expanded clone; other rows omit it.

>-|TRBV27|TRBJ1-6|TRBD1
CASSSGQGSSPLHF
TGTGCCAGCAGTTCTGGACAGGGAAGTTCACCCCTCCACTTT
>-|TRBV28|TRBJ2-7|-
CASRRRSGIPYEQYF
TGTGCCAGCAGAAGGCGTAGCGGTATTCCCTACGAGCAGTACTTC
>-|TRBV9|TRBJ1-3|-
CASSVEGESGNTIYF
TGTGCCAGCAGCGTCGAGGGGGAGTCTGGAAACACCATATATTTT
>-|TRBV2|TRBJ2-3|TRBD1
CASLGQGNTDTQYF
TGTGCCAGCCTTGGACAGGGGAACACAGATACGCAGTATTTT
>-|TRBV11-3|TRBJ1-1|-
CASSLRGRNMNTEAFF
TGTGCCAGCAGCTTGCGAGGAAGAAATATGAACACTGAAGCTTTCTTT
>-|TRBV19|TRBJ1-1|-
CASREVGPANTEAFF
TGTGCCAGTAGAGAAGTTGGGCCGGCGAACACTGAAGCTTTCTTT
>-|TRBV5-1|TRBJ2-2|-
CASGPGALTGELFF
TGCGCCAGCGGGCCAGGGGCCCTCACCGGGGAGCTGTTTTTT
>-|TRBV5-1|TRBJ2-7|-
CASSASPYPYEQYF
TGCGCCAGCAGCGCATCACCCTATCCGTACGAGCAGTACTTC
>-|TRBV18|TRBJ1-6|-
CASSPDWKAPLHF
TGTGCCAGCTCACCCGACTGGAAAGCACCCCTCCACTTT
>few|TRBV27|TRBJ2-1|-
CASSLGRFNEQFF
TGTGCCAGCAGTTTAGGGCGCTTCAATGAGCAGTTCTTC
>-|TRBV6-5|TRBJ1-3|-
CASRLQGRGNTIYF
TGTGCCAGCAGATTACAGGGACGTGGAAACACCATATATTTT
>once|TRBV4-3|TRBJ2-1|-
CGSSQDSQLDRHNEQFF
TGCGGCAGCAGCCAAGATTCACAACTAGATAGACACAATGAGCAGTTCTTC
>-|TRBV29-1|TRBJ2-5|-
CSVEDLGSQETQYF
TGCAGCGTTGAAGATCTGGGCAGCCAAGAGACCCAGTACTTC
>-|TRBV5-1|TRBJ2-6|-
CASSLVGNSGANVLTF
TGCGCCAGCAGCTTGGTGGGCAACTCTGGGGCCAACGTCCTGACTTTC
>-|TRBV14|TRBJ1-3|-
CASSQLFTTGNTIYF
TGTGCCAGCAGCCAACTTTTCACAACTGGAAACACCATATATTTT
>few|TRBV7-9|TRBJ2-5|-
CASSATRIKKTQYF
TGTGCCAGCAGCGCGACTAGGATTAAAAAGACCCAGTACTTC
>-|TRBV6-5|TRBJ2-5|TRBD1
CASSFPDRREETQYF
TGTGCCAGCAGTTTCCCGGACAGGAGAGAAGAGACCCAGTACTTC
>-|TRBV6-1|TRBJ2-5|-
CASSELRGTVSQETQYF
TGTGCCAGCAGTGAATTGCGGGGTACAGTATCTCAAGAGACCCAGTACTTC
>-|TRBV27|TRBJ2-1|TRBD1
CASSLTGTGSSYNEQFF
TGTGCCAGCAGTTTAACCGGGACAGGGAGCTCCTACAATGAGCAGTTCTTC
>-|TRBV18|TRBJ1-1|-
CASSPNTGNTEAFF
TGTGCCAGCTCACCAAATACAGGGAACACTGAAGCTTTCTTT
>-|TRBV2|TRBJ2-5|TRBD2
CASSKRGGLGETQYF
TGTGCCAGCAGTAAGCGGGGGGGCCTTGGAGAGACCCAGTACTTC
>-|TRBV28|TRBJ2-3|TRBD2
CASSLMGGGRAADTQYF
TGTGCCAGCAGTTTGATGGGGGGCGGGAGGGCAGCAGATACGCAGTATTTT
>-|TRBV5-1|TRBJ2-7|-
CASSLNRDPSYEQYF
TGCGCCAGCAGCTTAAACAGGGACCCCTCCTACGAGCAGTACTTC
>-|TRBV5-1|TRBJ1-3|-
CASSLAFSGNTIYF
TGCGCCAGCAGCTTGGCATTCTCTGGAAACACCATATATTTT
>-|TRBV11-3|TRBJ2-2|-
CASSQGQANTGELFF
TGTGCCAGCAGCCAGGGGCAGGCGAACACCGGGGAGCTGTTTTTT
>-|TRBV28|TRBJ2-5|-
CAIREQETQYF
TGTGCCATCCGGGAGCAAGAGACCCAGTACTTC
>-|TRBV5-1|TRBJ1-5|-
CASSPSGEQPQHF
TGCGCCAGCAGCCCCTCAGGGGAACAGCCCCAGCATTTT
>-|TRBV13|TRBJ2-7|TRBD2
CASGRAGGRLEQYF
TGTGCCAGCGGTAGAGCGGGGGGGCGGCTCGAGCAGTACTTC
>once|TRBV18|TRBJ2-7|TRBD2
CASSPLGGGSSYEQYF
TGTGCCAGCTCACCATTGGGGGGAGGGAGCTCCTACGAGCAGTACTTC
>-|TRBV12-5|TRBJ2-5|-
CASGFLEETQYF
TGTGCTAGTGGTTTTCTAGAAGAGACCCAGTACTTC
>-|TRBV11-2|TRBJ2-7|-
CASSWKPTGVSGYEQYF
TGTGCCAGCAGCTGGAAACCGACGGGAGTTAGTGGCTACGAGCAGTACTTC
>-|TRBV7-6|TRBJ2-5|-
CASSLVYQETQYF
TGTGCCAGCAGCCTCGTATACCAAGAGACCCAGTACTTC
>-|TRBV10-3|TRBJ2-3|TRBD2
CAISEYWTSGGTDTQYF
TGTGCCATCAGTGAGTATTGGACTAGCGGGGGAACAGATACGCAGTATTTT
>-|TRBV25-1|TRBJ2-1|TRBD1
CASIGEWGQGPNEQFF
TGTGCCAGCATAGGGGAGTGGGGACAGGGTCCCAATGAGCAGTTCTTC
>-|TRBV12-2|TRBJ2-7|-
CASTGQGDHGHEQYF
TGTGCAAGTACGGGACAGGGGGACCATGGCCACGAGCAGTACTTC
>-|TRBV7-9|TRBJ2-7|TRBD2
CASSLRGVYEQYF
TGTGCCAGCAGCTTACGGGGGGTCTACGAGCAGTACTTC
>-|TRBV7-9|TRBJ1-2|-
CASSSTVRGSEGYTF
TGTGCCAGCAGCTCGACAGTGCGGGGAAGCGAAGGCTACACCTTC
>-|TRBV29-1|TRBJ2-1|TRBD2
CSVEYATSGRNEQFF
TGCAGCGTCGAATACGCGACTAGCGGGAGAAATGAGCAGTTCTTC
>few|TRBV2|TRBJ2-7|TRBD2
CASLGGGEQYF
TGTGCCAGCCTGGGCGGGGGAGAGCAGTACTTC
>few|TRBV7-2|TRBJ1-2|TRBD1
CASSSGQGSGYTF
TGTGCCAGCAGCTCGGGACAGGGAAGTGGCTACACCTTC
>few|TRBV29-1|TRBJ2-3|TRBD2
CSVRGLAGSTDTQYF
TGCAGCGTCCGGGGTCTAGCGGGAAGCACAGATACGCAGTATTTT
>once|TRBV4-2|TRBJ2-7|TRBD2
CASSQEGLAAARSSYEQYF
TGTGCCAGCAGCCAAGAGGGACTAGCGGCTGCGAGGAGCTCCTACGAGCAGTACTTC
>-|TRBV7-2|TRBJ2-3|-
CASSWSMRTDTQYF
TGTGCCAGCAGCTGGAGCATGCGCACAGATACGCAGTATTTT
>once|TRBV6-4|TRBJ2-1|TRBD1
CASRTAAGGGNEQFF
TGTGCCAGCAGGACCGCGGCAGGGGGTGGCAATGAGCAGTTCTTC
>-|TRBV18|TRBJ1-5|TRBD1
CASSLTGSNQPQHF
TGTGCCAGCTCACTGACAGGGAGCAATCAGCCCCAGCATTTT
>few|TRBV30|TRBJ2-7|-
CAWSVLGVEQYF
TGTGCCTGGAGTGTACTGGGAGTCGAGCAGTACTTC
>-|TRBV6-1|TRBJ2-5|TRBD1
CASSEYGTGGSVGSGETQYF
TGTGCCAGCAGTGAATACGGGACAGGGGGCTCGGTGGGTTCGGGAGAGACCCAGTACTTC
>-|TRBV5-1|TRBJ2-5|-
CASSLYTTFETQYF
TGCGCCAGCAGCTTGTACACTACCTTTGAGACCCAGTACTTC
>-|TRBV6-5|TRBJ1-1|-
CASRQGFGTEAFF
TGTGCCAGCAGGCAGGGGTTCGGCACTGAAGCTTTCTTT
>once|TRBV18|TRBJ2-7|-
CASSLRGNEQYF
TGTGCCAGCTCACTGCGGGGAAACGAGCAGTACTTC
>-|TRBV2|TRBJ1-2|TRBD1
CASRKGQGDGYTF
TGTGCCAGCAGAAAGGGACAGGGAGATGGCTACACCTTC
>-|TRBV5-1|TRBJ2-5|TRBD2
CASSLDPGGETQYF
TGCGCCAGCAGCCTAGACCCGGGAGGGGAGACCCAGTACTTC
>-|TRBV7-7|TRBJ1-2|-
CASSPSEETPLYGYTF
TGTGCTAGCAGCCCGTCCGAGGAAACCCCGCTCTATGGCTACACCTTC
>-|TRBV5-1|TRBJ1-4|-
CASSPDSSNEKLFF
TGCGCCAGCAGCCCCGACAGCTCTAATGAAAAACTGTTTTTT
>-|TRBV4-2|TRBJ1-4|-
CASSQDRTVGEKLFF
TGTGCCAGCAGCCAAGATCGTACAGTTGGCGAAAAACTGTTTTTT
>-|TRBV19|TRBJ2-1|TRBD2
CASSIVLAGGGEQFF
TGTGCCAGTAGTATAGTACTAGCGGGAGGAGGGGAGCAGTTCTTC